One and the same sample provided the 15 T cell receptor beta chains below, sequenced in a study of cytomegalovirus exposure and HLA in healthy donors. This table comes from immunoSEQ multiplex PCR, and its TCRdb copy is limited to in-frame clones, with some not included. The sample has 90,000 to 110,000 clones, 86% seen once. The sample was PBMCs. These receptors were obtained from a woman between 18 and 29 years old in good health and CMV-seropositive.

The V call is TRBV7-2, the J call TRBJ2-1; tentatively, D is TRBD2 (5 bases). This CDR3 is 14 amino acids long. Germline assignment: CDR1 SGHTA and CDR2 FQGNSA. Trimming shortened V by 8 bases and J by 8 bases, and 19 bases separated the two germline ends. CDR3 in DNA: TGTGCCAGCGTTCCCGGAGAGGGTGTCTATGAGCAGTTCTTC. It yields the protein CASVPGEGVYEQFF.

This chain uses TRBV25-1 with TRBJ1-2; weak D call: TRBD1 (5 bases). CDR3 length: 13 residues. Germline CDR1 and CDR2: MGHDK and SYGVNS. Trimming took off 5 bases at V and 8 bases at J, with 15 bases between the two ends. DNA of the CDR3: TGTGCCAGCAGTTCCCCCACAGGATGGGGCTACACCTTC. The encoded protein is CASSSPTGWGYTF.

This chain links TRBV5-1 with TRBJ1-1, with 8 bases aligning to TRBD1. The CDR3 runs 16 residues. V shed 4 bases and J 1 base; nucleotides not matched to a gene: 9. CDR1 and CDR2 from the germline V gene are SGHRS and YFSETQ. CDR3 sequence: CASSLDEQGGNTEAFF. As DNA, the CDR3 is TGCGCCAGCAGCCTGGACGAACAGGGGGGGAACACTGAAGCTTTCTTT.

This chain uses TRBV9 with TRBJ2-1, with TRBD2 matching over 8 bases. J was trimmed by 0 bases and V by 4 bases; bases with no gene match: 6. The CDR3 extends over 16 amino acids. The germline CDR1 and CDR2 sequences are SGDLS and YYNGEE. CDR3 bases: TGTGCCAGCAGCATTAGCGGGGTAAGCTCCTACAATGAGCAGTTCTTC. Residues: CASSISGVSSYNEQFF.

The chain has TRBV19 and TRBJ1-6, with TRBD1 matching 7 bases. Germline V gene data show CDR1 as LNHDA and CDR2 as SQIVND (reference sequence). V was clipped by 3 bases and J by 0 bases; unmatched bases: 8. There are 18 residues in the CDR3. CDR3 residues: CASSIRGRGSSYNSPLHF. DNA for the CDR3: TGTGCCAGTAGTATCCGGGGCAGGGGGAGCTCCTATAATTCACCCCTCCACTTT.

The rearrangement joins TRBV9 to TRBJ1-1; the D gene is possibly TRBD1 (6 bases). Between the trimmed V and J ends, which lost 4 bases and 0 bases, there was a span of 13 bases. The CDR3 sequence is 15 residues long. Germline lookup yields CDR1 SGDLS and CDR2 YYNGEE. The CDR3 protein is CASSPPGTLNTEAFF. The DNA of the CDR3 is TGTGCCAGCAGCCCTCCCGGGACACTGAACACTGAAGCTTTCTTT.

The rearrangement links TRBV5-1 to TRBJ1-4; D call uncertain. The CDR3 spans 15 residues. CDR1 and CDR2 from the germline V gene are SGHRS and YFSETQ. With 3 bases removed from V and 4 bases from J, the gap between germline ends came to 13 bases. In DNA, the CDR3 is TGCGCCAGCAGCTCGCGCGGCGGGGTTAATGAAAAACTGTTTTTT. Its protein product is CASSSRGGVNEKLFF.

The chain carries TRBV9 and TRBJ2-2; 7 bases fit TRBD1. In germline, CDR1 is SGDLS, CDR2 YYNGEE. The CDR3 length is 17 residues. Losses at the gene ends were 2 bases for V and 2 bases for J; bases not matched to a gene: 9. CDR3 DNA: TGTGCCAGCAGCGTCACCTCCGGGACAGAAAACACCGGGGAGCTGTTTTTT. As protein: CASSVTSGTENTGELFF. Full variable domain (outside the CDR3, taken from reference TRBV9 and TRBJ2-2): DSGVTQTPKHLITATGQRVTLRCSPRSGDLSVYWYQQSLDQGLQFLIQYYNGEERAKGNILERFSAQQFPDLHSELNLSSLELGDSALYFCASSVTSGTENTGELFFGEGSRLTVL.

The V and J genes are TRBV27 and TRBJ2-7; D may be TRBD2 (6 bases). The CDR3 has 15 amino acids. The germline gives CDR1 MNHEY, CDR2 SMNVEV (reference sequence). V dropped 2 bases and J dropped 0 bases, with 11 bases sitting between them. The CDR3 reads CASSLVGGLSYEQYF. The CDR3 DNA is TGTGCCAGCAGTTTAGTAGGAGGGCTCTCCTACGAGCAGTACTTC.

The V gene is TRBV6-1, the J gene TRBJ1-2; D is perhaps TRBD1 (6 bases). The CDR3 extends over 16 amino acids. V was clipped by 4 bases and J by 8 bases, with 23 bases between them. Germline V CDR1 and CDR2: MNHNS, SASEGT. CDR3 sequence (DNA): TGTGCCAGCAGTGTTCTGGGCAACTCGAACCAGGGGGGCTACACCTTC. It is translated as CASSVLGNSNQGGYTF.

The sample holds one count of this clone. CDR3 protein: CASSQGRLGEATEAFF. As DNA, the CDR3 is TGCGCCAGCAGCCAAGGAAGGTTGGGGGAGGCCACTGAAGCTTTCTTT. The gene calls are TRBV4-1 and TRBJ1-1, with D tentatively TRBD1 (5 bases). Trimming pared 1 base from V and 4 bases from J, leaving 16 bases between. The CDR3 consists of 16 residues. Per germline, CDR1 MGHRA and CDR2 YSYEKL.

The genes are TRBV28 and TRBJ1-1; TRBD1 aligns across 7 bases. The CDR3 covers 15 residues. Trimming took 6 bases from V and 0 from J; bases not matched to a gene: 7. Per the germline V gene, CDR1 is MDHEN and CDR2 is SYDVKM. In DNA form, the CDR3 reads TGTGCCAGCAGCCTAAGGGACAGCCTGAACACTGAAGCTTTCTTT. Translation: CASSLRDSLNTEAFF.

Only a few counts were recorded for this clone. The rearrangement joins TRBV25-1 to TRBJ2-7, with no clear D. The CDR3 spans 12 residues. Trimming left V 3 bases short and J 4 bases short, with 7 bases between. The germline V gene encodes CDR1 MGHDK and CDR2 SYGVNS. Written as DNA, the CDR3 is TGTGCCAGCAGTGAGCGGAGTTACGAGCAGTACTTC. This sequence encodes CASSERSYEQYF.

The chain recombines TRBV10-3 with TRBJ2-5, with TRBD1 matching 7 bases. CDR1 ENHRY and CDR2 SYGVKD come from the germline V gene. The CDR3 runs to 14 residues. V was clipped by 6 bases and J by 2 bases; unmatched bases: 6. CDR3 in DNA: TGTGCCATCAGGCCCGGGACAGATCAAGAGACCCAGTACTTC. Translation gives CAIRPGTDQETQYF.

The chain has TRBV6-1 and TRBJ2-3; D is uncertain. Germline V lookup: CDR1 MNHNS, CDR2 SASEGT. This CDR3 comprises 14 residues. V lost 8 bases and J 2 bases, leaving 14 bases between the germline ends. The DNA of the CDR3 is TGTGCCAGCGGCGATGCGCGGTTCACAGATACGCAGTATTTT. Translation gives CASGDARFTDTQYF.